This entry lists 26 T cell receptor beta chains sequenced from one sample in a study of CD8+CD57+ T cells in acquired aplastic anemia. According to the study, genomic DNA was the template for TCR beta VDJ and CDR3 profiling. In TCRdb, the reads were re-called with MiXCR into one record per CDR3 protein. The table includes about 160,000 distinct CDR3 sequences, 70% to 75% detected once. Sequencing was done on patients that had shown CD8+CD57+ cell expansion by flow cytometry. The sequencing sample was made of sorted CD4+, CD8+, or CD8+CD57+ T cells (not recorded which) from PBMCs. The source of these receptors is a human donor with aplastic anemia.

This clonotype was observed a handful of times. The genes are TRBV7-9 and TRBJ1-2; TRBD1 matches 7 bases. The germline gives CDR1 SEHNR, CDR2 FQNEAQ (reference sequence). V lost 7 bases to trimming and J lost 0 bases; unmatched junction nucleotides: 2. This CDR3 comprises 13 residues. The CDR3 loop reads CASNRGTNYGYTF. In DNA, the CDR3 is TGTGCCAGCAACAGGGGTACTAACTATGGCTACACCTTC.

This chain links TRBV6-1 with TRBJ1-1; D uncertain. The V and J ends lost 5 bases and 1 base respectively, with 14 bases between them. The CDR3 runs to 15 residues. Per germline, CDR1 MNHNS and CDR2 SASEGT. The CDR3 reads CASSYPPWRNTEAFF. The DNA for the CDR3 is TGTGCCAGCAGTTACCCCCCTTGGAGGAACACTGAAGCTTTCTTT.

CDR3 sequence (DNA): TGTGCCACCAAGGGGACAGGCCCCAATGAAAAACTGTTTTTT. The encoded protein is CATKGTGPNEKLFF. This rearrangement joins TRBV15 to TRBJ1-4, with 8 bases that match TRBD1. The V and J ends lost 7 bases and 5 bases, in that order; junction bases with no gene match: 6. The CDR3 is made up of 14 amino acids. Germline CDR1 LNHNV, CDR2 YYDKDF (reference sequence).

The rearrangement uses TRBV7-9 and TRBJ2-1; 9 bases align to TRBD2. The J segment lost 3 bases and the V segment lost 5 bases, leaving 8 bases of the junction unmatched. The CDR3 contains 16 residues. Germline CDR1 is SEHNR and CDR2 is FQNEAQ (reference sequence). CDR3 sequence reads: CASSATSGKNYNEQFF. In nucleotides, the CDR3 is TGTGCCAGCAGCGCGACTAGCGGAAAGAACTACAATGAGCAGTTCTTC.

This clonotype was observed a single time. This sequence joins TRBV20-1 and TRBJ2-7, with TRBD1 identical over 8 bases. This CDR3 contains 13 residues. V shed 5 bases and J 2 bases; nucleotides not matched to a gene: 5. Germline CDR1 DFQATT, CDR2 SNEGSKA (reference sequence). CDR3 in amino acids: CSAADRVAYEQYF. In DNA form, the CDR3 reads TGCAGTGCTGCGGACAGGGTAGCCTACGAGCAGTACTTC.

The CDR3 is CASSLYSVLEEQYF. The CDR3 region has the DNA TGTGCCAGCAGCTTATACAGCGTCCTTGAGGAGCAGTACTTC. The rearrangement joins TRBV7-8 to TRBJ2-7, with unresolved D. The ends were cut back, 2 bases at V and 7 bases at J, with 15 bases in the middle. Germline lookup yields CDR1 SGHVS and CDR2 FQNEAQ. The CDR3 consists of 14 residues.

The chain employs TRBV20-1 and TRBJ2-5, with 7 positions matching TRBD1. Germline CDR1 reads DFQATT; CDR2 reads SNEGSKA (reference sequence). Trimming at V came to 3 bases and at J to 3 bases, leaving 7 bases not matched to a gene. The CDR3 covers 14 residues. The CDR3 spells CSARPTGEKETQYF. DNA of the CDR3: TGCAGTGCTAGGCCCACAGGGGAGAAAGAGACCCAGTACTTC.

This clonotype came up once. A read error may be the cause here, since a much bigger clone is one base away. The J gene is TRBJ2-1, the V gene TRBV6-2 or TRBV6-3; TRBD1 matches 8 bases. The CDR3 extends over 14 amino acids. Germline CDR1 is MNHEY and CDR2 is SVGEGT. Here the CDR3 reads CAGSFGQGGNEQFF. The CDR3 coding sequence is TGTGCCGGCAGTTTCGGACAGGGAGGAAATGAGCAGTTCTTC.

The J gene is TRBJ2-2, the V gene TRBV29-1; 8 bases line up with TRBD1. The CDR3 has 13 amino acids. The J segment lost 7 bases and the V segment lost 8 bases, leaving 9 bases of the junction unmatched. Germline-derived CDR1 and CDR2 are SQVTM and ANQGSEA. CDR3 loop: CSTRTGRDGELFF. Here the CDR3 DNA reads TGCAGCACCAGGACAGGGCGGGACGGGGAGCTGTTTTTT.

V is TRBV7-3 and J is TRBJ2-1; 7 nucleotides line up with TRBD2. The CDR3 totals 16 residues. J gave up 6 bases and V 2 bases, and 10 bases lay outside the gene matches. Germline V gene lookup returns CDR1 SGHTA and CDR2 FQGTGA. In DNA form, the CDR3 reads TGTGCCAGCAGCTTAGGCGTTGGGAGGGCCCTCAATGAGCAGTTCTTC. Protein sequence: CASSLGVGRALNEQFF.

This clonotype was observed many times. This rearrangement joins TRBV19 to TRBJ1-1; D gene unclear. Germline values: CDR1 LNHDA, CDR2 SQIVND (reference sequence). V was shortened by 9 bases and J by 0 bases, with 8 bases between the two germline ends. The CDR3 is made up of 12 amino acids. The DNA of the CDR3 is TGTGCCAGCCGTACTTTGAACACTGAAGCTTTCTTT. This sequence encodes CASRTLNTEAFF.

CDR3 residues: CASSPQGLADYSYNEQFF. DNA of the CDR3: TGTGCCAGCAGCCCCCAGGGACTAGCGGACTACTCCTACAATGAGCAGTTCTTC. The chain employs TRBV7-9 and TRBJ2-1; 11 bases are shared with TRBD2. Germline V gene data show CDR1 as SEHNR and CDR2 as FQNEAQ (reference sequence). Trimming cost V 5 bases and J 0 bases; bases outside gene matches: 9. This CDR3 contains 18 residues.

This chain links TRBV20-1 with TRBJ2-7, with 8 bases aligning to TRBD2. The germline V gene encodes CDR1 DFQATT and CDR2 SNEGSKA (reference sequence). This CDR3 has 15 amino acids. With V trimmed by 0 bases and J by 5 bases, 9 bases remained unmatched. The CDR3 protein is CSARELEREWHEQYF. CDR3 nucleotide sequence: TGCAGTGCTAGAGAACTAGAGCGGGAGTGGCACGAGCAGTACTTC.

This clonotype appeared a few times. V gene TRBV20-1 combines with J gene TRBJ2-5; D is unresolved. Germline CDR1 DFQATT, CDR2 SNEGSKA (reference sequence). This CDR3 is 14 amino acids long. The V and J ends lost 0 bases and 2 bases respectively, with 10 bases between them. CDR3 DNA: TGCAGTGCTAGAGATGCCGATCGACAAGAGACCCAGTACTTC. Translating it yields CSARDADRQETQYF.

This chain connects TRBV20-1 to TRBJ2-7, with 8 bases that match TRBD1. J was trimmed by 2 bases and V by 0 bases; bases with no gene match: 6. Germline V CDR1 and CDR2: DFQATT, SNEGSKA (reference sequence). This CDR3 spans 15 amino acids. For the CDR3, the DNA is TGCAGTGCTAGAGATGCAGGGGGCTCCCCCTACGAGCAGTACTTC. As protein: CSARDAGGSPYEQYF.

Only a few counts were recorded for this clonotype. The rearrangement joins TRBV10-3 to TRBJ2-7; 12 nucleotides align to TRBD2. Per the germline V gene, CDR1 is ENHRY and CDR2 is SYGVKD. With V trimmed by 0 bases and J by 5 bases, 5 bases remained unmatched. The CDR3 totals 16 residues. In nucleotides, the CDR3 is TGTGCCATCAGTGAGTCGAGACTAGCGGGGGACAACGAGCAGTACTTC. Translation gives CAISESRLAGDNEQYF.

The chain is built from TRBV10-2 and TRBJ2-7; D gene uncertain. Trimming removed 0 bases at V and 3 bases at J, with 6 bases between. CDR3 length: 13 amino acids. The germline V gene has CDR1 WSHSY and CDR2 SAAADI. CDR3 sequence: CASSESPFYEQYF. The CDR3 DNA reads TGCGCCAGCAGTGAGTCGCCGTTCTACGAGCAGTACTTC.

The chain is built from TRBV7-3 and TRBJ1-2; D is unclear. The CDR3 is 12 residues long. Germline lookup yields CDR1 SGHTA and CDR2 FQGTGA. Trimming cost V 5 bases and J 3 bases, with 7 bases left between them. As DNA, the CDR3 is TGTGCCAGCAGCCTCTGGGACTATGGCTACACCTTC. Encoded protein: CASSLWDYGYTF.

In DNA form, the CDR3 reads TGTGCCACCAGCAAAGTAGGTCGTGGAAACACCATATATTTT. Translated, it gives CATSKVGRGNTIYF. The rearrangement joins TRBV15 to TRBJ1-3; D remains unclear. Germline values: CDR1 LNHNV, CDR2 YYDKDF (reference sequence). The CDR3 runs 14 residues. V dropped 4 bases and J dropped 3 bases, with 10 bases sitting between them.

This clonotype was picked up a small number of times. The rearrangement uses TRBV10-3 and TRBJ1-1, with D possibly TRBD1 on 6 matching bases. This CDR3 contains 16 residues. CDR1 is ENHRY, CDR2 SYGVKD, per germline. Trimming cost V 5 bases and J 1 base, with 17 bases left between them. The CDR3 spells CAISPLGGPGNTEAFF. The CDR3 region has the DNA TGTGCCATCAGTCCTTTAGGGGGACCCGGGAACACTGAAGCTTTCTTT.

Comment on this clonotype: Being one base from a much bigger clone, this may be a read error. This chain links TRBV10-3 with TRBJ2-7, with D unclear. Germline CDR1 is ENHRY and CDR2 is SYGVKD. CDR3 length: 16 residues. CDR3 in amino acids: CASSHRPDISSFEQYF. The CDR3 nucleotides read TGTGCCAGCAGTCACAGACCCGATATTAGCTCCTTCGAGCAGTACTTC.

V and J are TRBV20-1 and TRBJ2-7; D may match TRBD1 or TRBD2 (5 bases each). Trimming removed 2 bases from V and 7 bases from J, with 18 bases in between. CDR3 length: 14 residues. Germline CDR1 is DFQATT and CDR2 is SNEGSKA (reference sequence). The CDR3 region is CSARSVASDNEQYV. The CDR3 DNA follows: TGCAGTGCTAGATCGGTAGCGTCGGACAATGAGCAGTACGTC.

V gene TRBV29-1 combines with J gene TRBJ2-7; 7 nucleotides agree with TRBD2. V lost 3 bases, J lost 3 bases, and 8 bases stayed unmatched. Per germline, CDR1 SQVTM and CDR2 ANQGSEA. The CDR3 consists of 14 residues. The CDR3 is CSVEGLAASYEQYF. CDR3 in DNA: TGCAGCGTTGAGGGGCTAGCGGCGAGCTACGAGCAGTACTTC.

The gene calls are TRBV14 and TRBJ2-6; TRBD1 matches 8 bases. The CDR3 consists of 17 residues. The junction had 5 bases not matched to a gene; V was cut back by 2 bases and J by 2 bases. CDR1 SGHDN and CDR2 FVKESK come from the germline V gene. Written as DNA, the CDR3 is TGTGCCAGCAGCCAAAACAGGGGGTGGACTGGGGCCAACGTCCTGACTTTC. The encoded protein is CASSQNRGWTGANVLTF.

The chain has TRBV24-1 and TRBJ1-1; a possible D gene is TRBD1 (5 bases). The CDR3 is 14 residues long. Per germline, CDR1 KGHDR and CDR2 SFDVKD. Trimming removed 7 bases from V and 7 bases from J, with 18 bases in between. CDR3 protein: CATRGAQANNEAFF. The DNA of the CDR3 is TGTGCCACCAGAGGGGCACAGGCTAATAATGAAGCTTTCTTT.

Only a few counts were recorded for this clonotype. The J gene is TRBJ2-1, the V gene TRBV20-1, with a possible D match to TRBD2 (6 bases). CDR3 size: 14 residues. CDR1 DFQATT and CDR2 SNEGSKA come from the germline V gene (reference sequence). Trimming stripped 1 base from V and 3 bases from J, with 10 bases between. Here the CDR3 reads CSARGVGGYNEQFF. In DNA form, the CDR3 reads TGCAGTGCTAGAGGGGTCGGGGGCTACAATGAGCAGTTCTTC.